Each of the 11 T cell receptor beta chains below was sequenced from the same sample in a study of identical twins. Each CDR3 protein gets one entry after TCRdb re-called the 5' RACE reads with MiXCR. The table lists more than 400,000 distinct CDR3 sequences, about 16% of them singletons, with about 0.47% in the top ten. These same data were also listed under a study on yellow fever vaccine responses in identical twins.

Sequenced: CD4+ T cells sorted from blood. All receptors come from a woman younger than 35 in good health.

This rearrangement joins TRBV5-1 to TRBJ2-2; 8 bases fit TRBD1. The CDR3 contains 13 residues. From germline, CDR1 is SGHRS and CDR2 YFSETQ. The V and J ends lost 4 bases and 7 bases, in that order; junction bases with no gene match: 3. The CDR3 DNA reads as TGCGCCAGCAGCCACGGGACAGGCGGGGAGCTGTTTTTT. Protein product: CASSHGTGGELFF.

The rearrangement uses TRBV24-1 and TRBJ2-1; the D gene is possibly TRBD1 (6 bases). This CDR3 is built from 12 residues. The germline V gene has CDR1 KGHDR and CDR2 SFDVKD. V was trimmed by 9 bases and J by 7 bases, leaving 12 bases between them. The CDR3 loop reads CATGTGLNEQFF. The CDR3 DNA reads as TGTGCCACCGGAACAGGGTTGAATGAGCAGTTCTTC.

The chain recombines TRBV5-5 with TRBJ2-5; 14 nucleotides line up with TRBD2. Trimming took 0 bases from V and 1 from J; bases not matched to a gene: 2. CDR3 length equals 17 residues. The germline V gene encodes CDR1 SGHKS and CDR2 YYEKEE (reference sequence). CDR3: CASSLAGTSGGQETQYF. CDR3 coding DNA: TGTGCCAGCAGCTTGGCCGGGACTAGCGGGGGCCAAGAGACCCAGTACTTC.

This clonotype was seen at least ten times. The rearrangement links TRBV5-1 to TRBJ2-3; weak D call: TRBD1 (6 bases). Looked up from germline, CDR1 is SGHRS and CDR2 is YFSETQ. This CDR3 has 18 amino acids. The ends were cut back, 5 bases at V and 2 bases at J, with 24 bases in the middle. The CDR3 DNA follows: TGCGCCAGCAGGATCCCCCCCATCCGGGACAACTCCACAGATACGCAGTATTTT. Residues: CASRIPPIRDNSTDTQYF.

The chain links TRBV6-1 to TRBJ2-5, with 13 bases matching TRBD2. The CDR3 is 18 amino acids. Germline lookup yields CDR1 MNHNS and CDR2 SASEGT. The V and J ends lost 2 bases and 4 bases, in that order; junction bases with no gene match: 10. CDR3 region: CASSESRTSGSRGETQYF. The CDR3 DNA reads TGTGCCAGCAGTGAAAGTAGGACTAGCGGGAGTAGGGGAGAGACCCAGTACTTC.

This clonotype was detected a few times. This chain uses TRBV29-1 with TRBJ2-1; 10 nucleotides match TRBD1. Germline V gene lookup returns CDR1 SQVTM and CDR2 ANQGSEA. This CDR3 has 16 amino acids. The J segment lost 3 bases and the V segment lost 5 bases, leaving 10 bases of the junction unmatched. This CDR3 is CSVQPSTGGVYNEQFF. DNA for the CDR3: TGCAGCGTTCAACCGTCGACAGGGGGCGTCTACAATGAGCAGTTCTTC.

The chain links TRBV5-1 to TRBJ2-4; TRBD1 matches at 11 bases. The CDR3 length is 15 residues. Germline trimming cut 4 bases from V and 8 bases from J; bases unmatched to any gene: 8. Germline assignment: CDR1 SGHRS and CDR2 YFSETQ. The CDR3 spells CASSITGQGADIQYF. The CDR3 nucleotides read TGCGCCAGCAGCATCACCGGACAGGGGGCAGACATTCAGTACTTC.

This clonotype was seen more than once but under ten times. CDR3 sequence: CASSLGSVPAGELFF. The CDR3 DNA follows: TGTGCCAGCAGTTTAGGATCGGTCCCGGCCGGGGAGCTGTTTTTT. This sequence joins TRBV12-3 or TRBV12-4 and TRBJ2-2; D ambiguous. Trimming cost V 1 base and J 6 bases, with 12 bases left between them. This CDR3 comprises 15 residues.

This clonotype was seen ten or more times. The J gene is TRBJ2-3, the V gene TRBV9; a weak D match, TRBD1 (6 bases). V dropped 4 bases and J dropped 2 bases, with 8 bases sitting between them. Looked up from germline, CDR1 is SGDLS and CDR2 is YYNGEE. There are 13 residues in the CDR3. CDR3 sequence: CASSRDITDTQYF. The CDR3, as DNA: TGTGCCAGCAGCCGGGACATCACAGATACGCAGTATTTT.

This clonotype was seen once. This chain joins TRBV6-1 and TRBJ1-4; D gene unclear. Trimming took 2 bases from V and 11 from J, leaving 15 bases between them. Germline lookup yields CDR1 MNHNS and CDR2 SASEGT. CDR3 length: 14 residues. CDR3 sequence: CASSEKGRQPKLFF. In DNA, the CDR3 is TGTGCCAGCAGTGAAAAAGGACGGCAGCCGAAACTGTTTTTT.

CDR3 residues: CASSSGTSGRSLNEQFF. CDR3 coding DNA: TGTGCCAGCAGTTCCGGGACTAGCGGGAGATCCCTCAATGAGCAGTTCTTC. V and J are TRBV6-5 and TRBJ2-1; 14 bases map to TRBD2. The germline gives CDR1 MNHEY, CDR2 SVGAGI. The CDR3 totals 17 residues. V dropped 4 bases and J dropped 6; count of bases not matched to a gene: 8.